Listed below are T cell receptor beta chains from one sample, sequenced in a study of post-analysis software for immune sequencing data. TCRdb fed the PCR reads into MiXCR, producing one record per CDR3 protein. This table has under 200,000 distinct CDR3 sequences, about 30% appearing once. The specimen sequenced was blood. These TCRs come from a girl between 2 and 17 years old with multiple sclerosis. Both conserved end residues are part of each CDR3. D genes are given only for firm matches. Expanded clones get a size class; other rows say once, few or many, or leave the size out.

>NA|NA|TRBJ1-5|TRBV18
TGTGCCAGCTCACGACGCCAGAATCAGCCCCAGCATTTT
CASSRRQNQPQHF
>many|TRBD2|TRBJ2-1|TRBV5-1
TGCGCCAGCAGACCAACTAGCGGGAGATTCTCCTACAATGAGCAGTTCTTC
CASRPTSGRFSYNEQFF
>few|TRBD1|TRBJ2-7|TRBV30
TGTGCCTGGAGTGTACAGGGGGACGAGCAGTACTTC
CAWSVQGDEQYF
>few|NA|TRBJ1-5|TRBV20-1
TGCAGTGCTAGAGTGGGTGGGGGCAATCAGCCCCAGCATTTT
CSARVGGGNQPQHF
>many|NA|TRBJ2-7|TRBV13
TGTGCCAGCAGCCCCGCCCTAGGGCAGGGACCTTCCTACGAGCAGTACTTC
CASSPALGQGPSYEQYF
>NA|TRBD1|TRBJ1-4|TRBV2
TGTGCCAGCAGTGAAGGACAGGGCGCTAATGAAAAACTGTTTTTT
CASSEGQGANEKLFF
>few|TRBD2|TRBJ2-1|TRBV20-1
TGCAGTGCTAGAGATGGGAGGGAGGGCAATGAGCAGTTCTTC
CSARDGREGNEQFF
>few|TRBD2|TRBJ2-3|TRBV2
TGTGCCAGAACGACTAGCGGTACCACAGATACGCAGTATTTT
CARTTSGTTDTQYF
>once|TRBD2|TRBJ2-3|TRBV7-2
TGTGCCTGCAGCTGGGGACTAGCGGGAGACAGAGATACGCAGTATTTT
CACSWGLAGDRDTQYF
>many|NA|TRBJ1-6|TRBV5-1
TGCGCCAGCAGCTTTATACAACCAAATTCACCCCTCCACTTT
CASSFIQPNSPLHF
>NA|NA|TRBJ1-1|TRBV12-3/TRBV12-4
TGTGCCAGCAGGGTGGGTTGGGACACTGAAGCTTTCTTT
CASRVGWDTEAFF
>many|TRBD1|TRBJ2-7|TRBV7-4
TGTGCCAGCAGCTTACGCAGGGGGTCGGGCGACGAGCAGTACTTC
CASSLRRGSGDEQYF
>NA|NA|TRBJ2-1|TRBV24-1
TGTGCCACCAGTGGTGAGGCGGCAGGGGAGGGGGTTGAGCAGTTCTTC
CATSGEAAGEGVEQFF
>many|NA|TRBJ1-6|TRBV6-6
TGTGCCAGCTCCCAAACGGAGGGCTCCTATAATTCACCCCTCCACTTT
CASSQTEGSYNSPLHF
>many|NA|TRBJ2-5|TRBV4-2
TGTGCCAGCAGCCAAGACCCCCAACTAGGGATTGGGGAGACCCAGTACTTC
CASSQDPQLGIGETQYF